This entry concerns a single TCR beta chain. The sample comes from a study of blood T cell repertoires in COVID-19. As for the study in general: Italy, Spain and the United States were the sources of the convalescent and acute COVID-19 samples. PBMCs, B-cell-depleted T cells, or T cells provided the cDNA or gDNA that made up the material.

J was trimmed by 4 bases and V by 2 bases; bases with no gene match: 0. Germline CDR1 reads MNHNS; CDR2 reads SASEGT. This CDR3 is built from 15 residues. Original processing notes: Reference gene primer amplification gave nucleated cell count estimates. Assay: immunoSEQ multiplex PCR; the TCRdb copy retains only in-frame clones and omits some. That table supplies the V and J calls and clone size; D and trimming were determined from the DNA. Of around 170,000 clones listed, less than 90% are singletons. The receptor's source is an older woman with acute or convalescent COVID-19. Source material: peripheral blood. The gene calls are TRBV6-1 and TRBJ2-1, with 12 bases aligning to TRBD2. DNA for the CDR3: TGTGCCAGCAGTGAACTAGCGGGGGGGTACAATGAGCAGTTCTTC. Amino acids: CASSELAGGYNEQFF.